The source of this TCR beta chain is a study of CD8+CD57+ T cells in acquired aplastic anemia. Study summary: As sequenced from healthy donors, CD4+ cells averaged about 10 million reads.

CDR3 and TCR beta VDJ profiling relied on genomic DNA as the template. TCRdb analysed the reads with MiXCR anew, one entry per CDR3 protein. The table shows 55,000 to 80,000 distinct CDR3 sequences, with roughly half occurring only once. The sequence was obtained from a human donor in good health, serving as a control. The sequenced sample was sorted CD4+, CD8+, or CD8+CD57+ T cells (not recorded which) from PBMCs.

Here the CDR3 reads CASRRTGGTYEQYF. The DNA of the CDR3 is TGTGCCAGCAGGCGGACAGGGGGTACCTACGAGCAGTACTTC. V usage is TRBV7-9 and J usage is TRBJ2-7, with 10 nucleotides matching TRBD1. Germline CDR1 is SEHNR and CDR2 is FQNEAQ (reference sequence). V lost 6 bases to trimming and J lost 2 bases; unmatched junction nucleotides: 4. The CDR3 is made up of 14 amino acids.